This TCR beta chain was identified during a study of T cells in Graves' hyperthyroidism and ophthalmopathy. Across the whole study: Peripheral blood was secured at the point of initial diagnosis, before any treatment.

TCR beta CDR3 regions were amplified from RNA. Carried out on the TCR CDR3, a first-round RT-PCR used the HTBI primer set. TCRdb analysed the multiplex PCR reads with MiXCR anew, one entry per CDR3 protein. This repertoire shows some 300,000 distinct CDR3 sequences, roughly 15% found once; its top ten account for approximately 35%. This clonotype appeared many times. The CDR3 contains 18 residues. V trimming: 3 bases; J trimming: 4 bases; junction bases outside the gene matches: 16. Germline loops: CDR1 DFQATT, CDR2 SNEGSKA (reference sequence). This chain uses TRBV20-1 with TRBJ2-7, with 12 bases that match TRBD2. The sequencing sample was made of blood. The source of this sequence is a man aged 25 to 45 with Graves' hyperthyroidism. The CDR3 nucleotides read TGCAGTGCTAGTTTCGAAGTGGGGCGGACTAGCGGGATTTACGAGCAGTACTTC. It yields the protein CSASFEVGRTSGIYEQYF.